This T cell receptor beta chain was captured in a study of T cell changes during pregnancy in multiple sclerosis. Trimming stripped 4 bases from V and 0 bases from J, with 10 bases between. The length of the CDR3 is 15 residues. Germline V gene sequence: CDR1 KGHSH, CDR2 LQKENI. Clones were sequenced by immunoSEQ multiplex PCR, and TCRdb holds only the in-frame ones, with some missing. The sample lists 50,000 to 75,000 clones; roughly nine tenths were seen once. The rearrangement joins TRBV18 to TRBJ1-3; D is perhaps TRBD1 (6 bases). The sequences come from peripheral blood, collected in the first trimester of pregnancy. The source of this sequence is a female donor in good health, enrolled as a control in a pregnancy study. As DNA, the CDR3 is TGTGCCAGCTCACTTACAGGGAGCTCTGGAAACACCATATATTTT. Protein sequence: CASSLTGSSGNTIYF.